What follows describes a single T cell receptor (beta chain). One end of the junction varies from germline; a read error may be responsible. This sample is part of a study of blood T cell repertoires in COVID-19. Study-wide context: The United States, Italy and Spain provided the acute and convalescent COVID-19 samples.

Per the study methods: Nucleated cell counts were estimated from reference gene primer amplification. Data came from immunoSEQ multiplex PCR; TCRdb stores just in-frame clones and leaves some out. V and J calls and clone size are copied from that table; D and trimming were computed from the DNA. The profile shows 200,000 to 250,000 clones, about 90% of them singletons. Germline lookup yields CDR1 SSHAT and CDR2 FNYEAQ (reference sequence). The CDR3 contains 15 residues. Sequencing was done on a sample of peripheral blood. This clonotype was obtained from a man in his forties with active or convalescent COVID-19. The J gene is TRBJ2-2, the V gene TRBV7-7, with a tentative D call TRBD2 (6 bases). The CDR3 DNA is TGTGCTAGCAGCTTAGAGGGAGGAAGGACCGGGGAGCTGTTTTTT. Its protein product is CASSLEGGRTGELFF.